This TCR beta chain was profiled in a study of long-term antiretroviral therapy in people with HIV (dated by TCRdb to the early 2020s). About the study as a whole: The earliest samples were collected about a decade before the 2015 WHO recommendation for immediate ART, when ART was typically delayed until CD4 counts fell. This retrospective serial study examined whether starting ART and sustained HIV suppression were associated with changes in the composition and diversity of the TRB repertoire in peripheral blood. A total of roughly 200 cryopreserved PBMC samples came from a few dozen adults with confirmed HIV infection and were collected serially over a mean of roughly six years (range 1-12). About 40% of the 30 participants with HIV were female. No cross-contamination during QIAcube processing turned up in test extractions that ran a monoclonal T-cell line alongside 30 to 40 polyclonal samples. The full study reports these points: Limited PBMC availability meant only the TCR beta chain was sequenced, without alpha chain pairing. Inferences about post-ART repertoire changes were limited because no data were available on ART adherence, viral resistance or therapy changes. Expanded TRB clones identified before ART initiation dominated the repertoire at all time points, although this dominance fluctuated and declined in many PLHIV after ART. Unsorted PBMC were profiled instead of sorted CD4+ and CD8+ T cells because pre-ART samples had limited cell numbers. A significant increase in TRB diversity was found to be associated with ART initiation, although TRB diversity was observed to remain significantly below that of transplant donor controls even after long-term ART. HIV repertoires had narrower CDR3 length ranges than controls, and the network structure suggested an antigen-experienced repertoire that shifted only slightly toward naive after ART. The samples were dated from about 2003 to 2017, and the ART regimens that were used may be less effective than current ART regimens.

Inclusion was restricted to participants for whom at least one PBMC sample before ART initiation and at least two post-ART samples were available. Every participant with HIV received treatment in the United States of America. Before DNA extraction, cryopreserved samples of 1-10 million PBMC were thawed and then washed. At the time of the earliest PBMC sample, participants with HIV were aged between 23 and 54 years. Each participant contributed PBMC samples from 1-4 timepoints before ART initiation and 2-8 timepoints after ART initiation, with a median of 7 samples. Serial HIV viral load, CD4+ T-cell count, ART history and demographic data were obtained for every participant. Genomic DNA was extracted from unsorted PBMC with a Qiagen kit on a QIAcube, processed in batches of 12 samples. The immunoSEQ hsTCRB v3.0 assay was used at survey level resolution to sequence the TRB variable region. The targeted TRB sequencing depth was roughly 40,000-55,000 T-cell genomes per sample. TRB libraries were pooled and sequenced on an Illumina MiSeq using a v3 150-cycle kit. As for the authors' bioinformatics: Analysis of repertoires was carried out in R inside a reproducible Nextflow workflow spanning QC, data transformation and analysis. LymphoSeq2, an R package for exploring AIRR-Seq data, was used to implement the custom analyses. Several samples that yielded fewer than 5000 total TRB sequences were excluded, so that 200 or so HIV repertoires were analyzed. Among the 190 or so HIV repertoires that were kept, almost 60 were collected before ART initiation and roughly 130 were collected after ART initiation. Each repertoire was downsampled to 5000 TRB nucleotide sequences, and summary statistics were averaged across 100 downsampling iterations. TRB sequences were retained for analysis only if CDR3 regions of at least seven amino acids were present. Diversity was measured with a Shannon entropy-derived clonality score and the Gini coefficient. Repertoire networks linked the top 5000 CDR3 amino acid sequences whenever two sequences differed by an edit distance of one. For TRB CDR3 amino acid sequences, GLIPH2 was used to predict antigen specificity groups and MHC restriction. To flag known associations with CMV, EBV, HIV or tissue antigens, CDR3 amino acid sequences were compared against VDJdb and McPAS-TCR. Pre-ART, post-ART and control groups were compared with Wilcoxon signed-rank tests and Holm-Bonferroni correction. Here the immuneACCESS table is served through TCRdb, limited to in-frame sequences with V and J called. Missing clones are a known gap in these copies; in checked studies unresolved V genes cover under half, and the rest lacks a known reason. Clonal size and the V and J genes are those of that table, whereas D and trimming came from the DNA. For this sample there are some 17,000 clones; 79% appear just once. The ten largest clonotypes hold roughly 8% of the sample.

Points on this clone: Its antigen remains undetermined. The record has no base qualities; no much larger clone is one base away.

The CDR3 runs 13 residues from the cysteine to the phenylalanine. The entry retains the CDR3 DNA only, 39 bases that are in frame from base 1. V is shortened by 5 bases, J by 0 bases, and the region joining them spans 11 bases. The germline V gene (reference sequence) sets CDR1 to GTSNPN and CDR2 to SVGIG. The sample here was unsorted PBMCs, taken at the start of antiretroviral therapy. This chain is built from TRBV30 and TRBJ2-7; D gene: possibly TRBD2, on 5 matching bases. This receptor was obtained from a man aged 30 to 45 with HIV. The DNA sequence is TGTGCCTGGGGAGAGGGAAGCTCCTACGAGCAGTACTTC. Its amino acids are CAWGEGSSYEQYF.